This T cell receptor (beta chain) was found in a study of glioma-infiltrating T cells. Study observations and caveats: Gliomas, especially low-grade, showed above-expected tissue-blood divergence; non-neoplastic patients showed below.

Amplification of TCR alpha and beta CDR3 regions from RNA used iRepertoire nested multiplex PCR. TCRdb ran MiXCR on the multiplex PCR reads and lists one entry per CDR3 protein. The sample includes about 110,000 distinct CDR3 sequences, 20% to 30% of them seen just once. The length of the CDR3 is 14 residues. Germline assignment: CDR1 SEHNR and CDR2 FQNEAQ (reference sequence). The germline V and J ends were trimmed by 8 bases and 3 bases, with 14 bases remaining between them. This clonotype ranks as medium-sized (0.01 to 0.1%). The antigen is not known. The chain has TRBV7-9 and TRBJ1-5; tentatively, D is TRBD1 (6 bases). The receptor was isolated from a human donor with low-grade glioma or glioblastoma, undergoing nonglioma brain surgery, or in good health (not recorded which). Specimen: glioma tissue, nonneoplastic brain tissue, or PBMCs (not recorded which). The CDR3 sequence is CASSEGGDNQPQHF. Here the CDR3 DNA reads TGTGCCAGCTCCGAGGGGGGGGACAATCAGCCCCAGCATTTT.